The 14 T cell receptor beta chains below were found in one sample sequenced in a study of blood T cell repertoires in COVID-19. Sequencing used immunoSEQ multiplex PCR; TCRdb keeps in-frame clones, though not all of them. The sample gives around 200,000 clones, approximately 90% of which show up once; just under 0.9% is in the top ten. Sequencing used peripheral blood. Receptors originate from a woman between 18 and 29 years old who had recovered from COVID-19.

This clone was observed a few times. The J gene is TRBJ1-1, the V gene TRBV27, with 10 bases matching TRBD1. The CDR3 length is 14 residues. The trim removed 6 bases at V and 8 bases at J, leaving 9 bases unmatched. Germline V CDR1 and CDR2: MNHEY, SMNVEV (reference sequence). The CDR3 sequence is CASSNIGTGVEAFF. For the CDR3, the DNA is TGTGCCAGCAGCAACATAGGGACAGGGGTGGAAGCTTTCTTT.

This sequence joins TRBV9 and TRBJ2-3; perhaps TRBD1 as D (6 bases). The germline CDR1 and CDR2 sequences are SGDLS and YYNGEE. This CDR3 is built from 16 residues. Trimming removed 2 bases at V and 5 bases at J, with 18 bases between. The DNA of the CDR3 is TGTGCCAGCAGCGTTGTTGATTCAGGGGTGGGAGATACGCAGTATTTT. This encodes CASSVVDSGVGDTQYF.

The rearrangement uses TRBV7-7 and TRBJ2-2; 8 bases line up with TRBD2. Germline assignment: CDR1 SSHAT and CDR2 FNYEAQ (reference sequence). The CDR3 contains 16 residues. With V trimmed by 5 bases and J by 6 bases, 11 bases remained unmatched. The CDR3 region is CASSLSSVAGSGELFF. CDR3 DNA sequence: TGTGCCAGCAGCCTAAGTTCGGTAGCGGGGTCCGGGGAGCTGTTTTTT.

The chain carries TRBV7-9 and TRBJ1-3; 9 positions agree with TRBD1. This CDR3 comprises 15 residues. Looked up from germline, CDR1 is SEHNR and CDR2 is FQNEAQ (reference sequence). V lost 11 bases to trimming and J lost 0 bases; unmatched junction nucleotides: 8. The CDR3 nucleotides read TGTGCCGGAAGCCGACAGGGGGGCTCTGGAAACACCATATATTTT. Its translation: CAGSRQGGSGNTIYF. The variable domain in full, with the rest retrieved from reference TRBV7-9 and TRBJ1-3, is DTGVSQNPRHKITKRGQNVTFRCDPISEHNRLYWYRQTLGQGPEFLTYFQNEAQLEKSRLLSDRFSAERPKGSFSTLEIQRTEQGDSAMYLCAGSRQGGSGNTIYFGEGSWLTVV.

As concerns this clone: Other DNA sequences in the same sample also yield this CDR3. The J gene is TRBJ1-1, the V gene TRBV4-1; 8 nucleotides align to TRBD1. Germline V gene data show CDR1 as MGHRA and CDR2 as YSYEKL. V shed 1 base and J 0 bases; nucleotides not matched to a gene: 1. The CDR3 spans 15 residues. The CDR3 DNA reads as TGCGCCAGCAGCCAAGGACAGGGGATGAACACTGAAGCTTTCTTT. This gives the protein CASSQGQGMNTEAFF.

Turning to this clone: Other nucleotide sequences from this sample produce the same CDR3. The chain uses TRBV9 and TRBJ1-1, with a tentative D call TRBD1 (5 bases). Germline CDR1 SGDLS, CDR2 YYNGEE. The CDR3 is 13 amino acids. Trimming took off 4 bases at V and 7 bases at J, with 14 bases between the two ends. CDR3 coding DNA: TGTGCCAGCAGCCCTCCGGGGGGAATTGAAGCTTTCTTT. Protein sequence: CASSPPGGIEAFF.

The chain combines TRBV18 with TRBJ1-4; D unresolved. The CDR3 length is 13 residues. The V gene lost 3 bases and the J gene lost 6 bases, with 8 bases spanning the gap. CDR1 and CDR2 (germline): KGHSH, LQKENI. The CDR3 DNA follows: TGTGCCAGCTCACCCGGGATAGATGAAAAACTGTTTTTT. It yields the protein CASSPGIDEKLFF.

The V call is TRBV5-1, the J call TRBJ2-1, with 9 bases fitting TRBD1. Germline V lookup: CDR1 SGHRS, CDR2 YFSETQ. V gave up 5 bases and J gave up 6 bases; unmatched junction bases: 9. The CDR3 runs 15 residues. CDR3 amino acids: CASRQGQGRLNEQFF. The CDR3 DNA follows: TGCGCCAGCAGACAAGGACAGGGGAGACTCAATGAGCAGTTCTTC.

The chain combines TRBV10-3 with TRBJ1-6; D gene uncertain. Germline loops: CDR1 ENHRY, CDR2 SYGVKD. V was pared by 0 bases and J by 7 bases, with 16 bases between. There are 17 residues in the CDR3. The CDR3 here is CAISESTNRGGNSPLHF. CDR3 bases: TGTGCCATCAGTGAGTCGACTAATCGGGGAGGGAATTCACCCCTCCACTTT.

The chain joins TRBV9 to TRBJ2-5; 10 nucleotides line up with TRBD2. Trimming cost V 4 bases and J 5 bases; bases outside gene matches: 11. This CDR3 region has 16 residues. The germline gives CDR1 SGDLS, CDR2 YYNGEE. Here the CDR3 reads CASSPLLAGVLETQYF. CDR3 sequence (DNA): TGTGCCAGCAGCCCTCTCCTAGCGGGAGTCTTGGAGACCCAGTACTTC.

V and J are TRBV12-3 or TRBV12-4 and TRBJ1-5; D possibly corresponds to TRBD1 (6 bases). The CDR3 runs 13 residues. Trimming removed 3 bases from V and 6 bases from J, with 9 bases in between. CDR3 nucleotides: TGTGCCAGCAGTTTCCAGGGGTCTCAGCCCCAGCATTTT. Its translation: CASSFQGSQPQHF.

CDR3 in amino acids: CASSVGGLAGYEQYF. The CDR3 DNA reads as TGTGCCAGCAGCGTTGGAGGACTAGCGGGCTACGAGCAGTACTTC. V is TRBV9 and J is TRBJ2-7; 11 nucleotides line up with TRBD2. The V gene end was trimmed by 2 bases and the J gene end by 3 bases; junction bases not matched to a gene: 4. From germline, CDR1 is SGDLS and CDR2 YYNGEE. The CDR3 totals 15 residues.

The chain is built from TRBV7-9 and TRBJ2-3; TRBD1 matches 7 bases. The CDR3 extends over 12 amino acids. The V and J ends lost 10 bases and 1 base, in that order; junction bases with no gene match: 2. Per germline, CDR1 SEHNR and CDR2 FQNEAQ (reference sequence). CDR3 residues: CATQGGTDTQYF. As DNA, the CDR3 is TGTGCCACTCAGGGGGGCACAGATACGCAGTATTTT.

The J gene is TRBJ2-4, the V gene TRBV5-4; possibly TRBD2 for D (7 bases). Germline V lookup: CDR1 SGHNT, CDR2 YYREEE (reference sequence). V was trimmed by 2 bases and J by 2 bases, leaving 11 bases between them. This CDR3 is 15 amino acids long. Written as DNA, the CDR3 is TGTGCCAGCAGCTTTCGGGGGGCCCCCAAAAACATTCAGTACTTC. Protein product: CASSFRGAPKNIQYF.